This T cell receptor (beta chain) was sequenced during a study of cytomegalovirus exposure and HLA in healthy donors. Study background: There were a few hundred genotyped donors. Of these, 81% fell in the genetic ancestry cluster associated with self-reported Caucasian donors.

A note on this clone: The antigen is undetermined.

The CDR3 is 15 residues long. V was shortened by 2 bases and J by 0 bases, with 7 bases between the two germline ends. Germline-derived CDR1 and CDR2 are MNHNY and SVGAGI (reference sequence). Overall study findings and caveats: Donor immune exposure was known only as CMV serostatus.

With 60 Vbeta and 13 Jbeta primers, the PCR was carried out. Generated by immunoSEQ multiplex PCR, the TCRdb table keeps only in-frame clones and is missing some. Of about 200,000 clones in the sample, almost 70% were seen once. The chain couples TRBV6-6 to TRBJ1-4, with no clear D. The sequence was obtained from a man between 40 and 49 years old in good health and CMV-seropositive. Input material: PBMCs. In DNA form, the CDR3 reads TGTGCCAGCAGTTACAGCCAGGCAACTAATGAAAAACTGTTTTTT. It specifies CASSYSQATNEKLFF.